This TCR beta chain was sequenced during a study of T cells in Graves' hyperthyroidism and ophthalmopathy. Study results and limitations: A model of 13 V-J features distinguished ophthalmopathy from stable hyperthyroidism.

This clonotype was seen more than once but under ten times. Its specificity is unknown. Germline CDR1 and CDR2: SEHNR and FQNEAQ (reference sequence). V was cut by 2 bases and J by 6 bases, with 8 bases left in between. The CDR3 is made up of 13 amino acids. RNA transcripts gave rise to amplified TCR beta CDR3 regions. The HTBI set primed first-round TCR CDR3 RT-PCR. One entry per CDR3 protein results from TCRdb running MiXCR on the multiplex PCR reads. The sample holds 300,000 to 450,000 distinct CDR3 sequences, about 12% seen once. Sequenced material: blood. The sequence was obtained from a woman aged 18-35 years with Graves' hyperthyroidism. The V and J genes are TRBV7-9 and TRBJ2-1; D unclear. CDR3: CASSLPPVNEQFF. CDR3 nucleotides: TGTGCCAGCAGCTTACCACCCGTCAATGAGCAGTTCTTC. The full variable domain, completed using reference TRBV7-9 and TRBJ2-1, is DTGVSQNPRHKITKRGQNVTFRCDPISEHNRLYWYRQTLGQGPEFLTYFQNEAQLEKSRLLSDRFSAERPKGSFSTLEIQRTEQGDSAMYLCASSLPPVNEQFFGPGTRLTVL.